This T cell receptor beta chain was captured in a study of PD-L1 blockade in urothelial cancer (dated by TCRdb to about 2017). With respect to the entire study: All patients started therapy around 2014 and received atezolizumab 1,200 mg intravenously every 3 weeks. Patients had an ECOG performance status of 0 or 1 and had received between 0 and 3 prior chemotherapy regimens. Blood samples were analyzed at 3 weeks after treatment start (second dose) and at 6 weeks after treatment start. Progression-free survival longer than 6 months counted as durable clinical benefit, and TCR features were additionally tested against both progression-free and overall survival. Durable clinical benefit was achieved by nine patients but not by the remaining 20. Approximately 29 patients had pretreatment blood TCR-seq, some 25 had at least one posttreatment blood collection, and some 25 had tumor TCR-seq. Blood samples gave median yields of about 150,000 T cells and 65,000 to 85,000 unique TCRs, along with a median clonality of around 0.08. In the same patients, pretreatment tumors underwent whole exome sequencing and RNA sequencing in addition to TCR sequencing. The study was an exploratory multi-omic analysis of somatic, immune and clinical correlates of response to PD-L1 blockade with atezolizumab in urothelial cancer. About 90% of the roughly 29 patients were males with bladder-origin urothelial cancer, and about two thirds of the roughly 30 reported a prior smoking history. Pretreatment tumor samples, along with matched peripheral blood collected serially before and after atezolizumab treatment, underwent TCR sequencing. The research as a whole found: Among patients with durable benefit, tumor-associated TCR clones showed greater expansion in peripheral blood 3 weeks after treatment started (n of about 21, p = 0.022). Improved progression-free and overall survival was found to be associated with pretreatment peripheral blood TCR clonality below the median. Because the sample size was small (n ≈ 27) and many of the analyses were exploratory, the results are meant to be hypothesis-generating.

Comments on this clone: This clone's antigen is unknown. It has no much larger one-base neighbor in the sample; base qualities were not kept.

The cohort included roughly 29 patients with locally advanced or metastatic urothelial carcinoma who were treated at Memorial Sloan Kettering on a trial protocol. Peripheral blood mononuclear cells were collected from each patient pretreatment and during treatment, giving between 1 and 8 total time points per patient. The Qiagen DNeasy Blood extraction kit was used to purify genomic DNA from total PBMCs and from tumor samples. PBMCs were collected pretreatment and during treatment and were isolated and stored as previously described. Synthetic TCR analog templates were spiked into each PCR so that absolute template abundance could be estimated from read counts. The immunoSEQ assay used bias-controlled V and J gene primers to amplify TCRbeta CDR3 regions from genomic DNA. Sequencing of rearranged TCRbeta segments was performed at approximately 20X coverage. Concerning the study's data processing: Clustering was used to correct sequencing errors, and CDR3s were annotated against IMGT to assign V, D and J genes. Only productive TCRbeta rearrangements were used in downstream analyses, excluding out-of-frame or stop-codon sequences. Clonality was calculated as one minus the Shannon entropy normalized by the log of the number of unique productive sequences. Fisher's exact test with Benjamini-Hochberg correction, at a threshold of adjusted p below 0.01, was used to find clones that differed between time points or between blood and tumor. As stored in TCRdb, this immuneACCESS dataset retains in-frame rearrangements with V and J assigned. A fraction of the clones does not appear; measured against another copy, unresolved V genes explain less than half of the discrepancy, and the remainder lacks a known reason. V and J calls and clone size are those listed in that table; D and trimming were worked out from the DNA. The sample records around 80,000 clones, about nine tenths of which are singletons. The ten largest clones add up to 4.5% to 7% of the sample.

At the junction V is shortened by 6 bases and J by 0 bases; bases outside the gene matches: 5. For CDR1 and CDR2, the germline V gene (reference sequence) lists MNHNY and SVGAGI. The cysteine opens and the phenylalanine closes a CDR3 of 15 amino acids. Only CDR3 DNA remains: 45 bases, in frame from the first base. The sequence is built from TRBV6-6 and TRBJ1-2, with 9 central nucleotides matching TRBD1. The sample in question was PBMCs, obtained around atezolizumab (anti-PD-L1) treatment. The clonotype was recovered from a woman in her seventies with urothelial cancer. DNA sequence: TGTGCCAGCAGACAGGGGGCCTCAGCTAACTATGGCTACACCTTC. Its product reads: CASRQGASANYGYTF.